Presented here are 7 T cell receptor beta chains from one specimen sequenced in a study of T cells in localized non-small cell lung cancer. Sequencing used immunoSEQ multiplex PCR; TCRdb keeps in-frame clones, though not all of them. The sample yields 35,000 to 45,000 clones, around 86% seen once. Here the sequenced sample was peripheral blood, taken before any cancer treatment. The receptors derive from a woman aged 18 to 50 with stage III lung adenocarcinoma.

The chain uses TRBV25-1 and TRBJ1-1; D gene uncertain. The germline V gene has CDR1 MGHDK and CDR2 SYGVNS. Trimming stripped 6 bases from V and 2 bases from J, with 7 bases between. CDR3 length: 12 amino acids. CDR3 nucleotides: TGTGCCAGCAGAGGCCAAAACACTGAAGCTTTCTTT. This translates into CASRGQNTEAFF.

This clone was recorded once. The chain carries TRBV11-3 and TRBJ1-1, with TRBD1 matching over 7 bases. The ends lost 3 bases at V and 4 bases at J; junction bases unmatched: 2. CDR1 SGHNT and CDR2 YENEEA come from the germline V gene. The CDR3 sequence is 13 residues long. CDR3: CASSFTGVTEAFF. The CDR3 nucleotides read TGTGCCAGCAGCTTTACAGGGGTCACTGAAGCTTTCTTT.

V usage is TRBV7-9 and J usage is TRBJ2-3, with D unresolved. V shed 5 bases and J shed 3 bases, with 6 bases lying between them. This CDR3 spans 12 amino acids. Germline values: CDR1 SEHNR, CDR2 FQNEAQ (reference sequence). The CDR3 sequence is CASSRGTDTQYF. CDR3 sequence (DNA): TGTGCCAGCAGCCGAGGAACAGATACGCAGTATTTT.

The chain combines TRBV14 with TRBJ1-1, with D unclear. Germline loops: CDR1 SGHDN, CDR2 FVKESK. V lost 4 bases to trimming and J lost 1 base, with 13 bases between them. The CDR3 consists of 15 residues. The CDR3 sequence: CASSPINFSNTEAFF. Written as DNA, the CDR3 is TGTGCCAGCAGCCCTATTAATTTTTCGAACACTGAAGCTTTCTTT.

The rearrangement links TRBV6-6 to TRBJ2-3; weak D call: TRBD2 (6 bases). Per germline, CDR1 MNHNY and CDR2 SVGAGI (reference sequence). There are 16 residues in the CDR3. Trimming removed 2 bases at V and 0 bases at J, with 12 bases between. The DNA for the CDR3 is TGTGCCAGCAGTTACCTTCGGGGGACTAGCACAGATACGCAGTATTTT. Protein product: CASSYLRGTSTDTQYF.

The chain carries TRBV27 and TRBJ2-5; 9 nucleotides agree with TRBD1. V lost 9 bases and J lost 5; bases outside the gene matches: 13. The CDR3 is 15 residues long. Germline V gene lookup returns CDR1 MNHEY and CDR2 SMNVEV (reference sequence). CDR3 sequence reads: CASARIRDREETQYF. The CDR3, as DNA: TGTGCCAGTGCCCGAATCCGGGACAGGGAGGAGACCCAGTACTTC.

The chain links TRBV27 to TRBJ1-3; D uncertain. Germline values: CDR1 MNHEY, CDR2 SMNVEV (reference sequence). V dropped 4 bases and J dropped 0 bases, with 7 bases sitting between them. The CDR3 is 14 residues long. The CDR3: CASSSRSSGNTIYF. The CDR3 DNA is TGTGCCAGCAGTTCGCGGAGCTCTGGAAACACCATATATTTT.